This T cell receptor (beta chain) was sequenced during a study of cytomegalovirus exposure and HLA in healthy donors. Findings and caveats of the study: Presence/absence analyses assumed roughly uniform sequencing depth across donors, which may not hold. As was reported, the classifier diagnosed cytomegalovirus status with high specificity and sensitivity. Segments of the TCR beta V type were, in most cases, productive about 90% or about 30% of the time in an earlier analysis. Later work found that TCR association rates differed between HLA loci; DRB1 had the most and HLA-C the fewest.

With regard to this clone: The antigen is not known.

Both 60 Vbeta primers and 13 Jbeta primers went into the PCR. TCRdb's table, derived via immunoSEQ multiplex PCR, lists solely in-frame clones and lacks some. The repertoire holds about 210,000 clones, with 60% to 80% as singletons. Germline CDR1 GTSNPN, CDR2 SVGIG (reference sequence). V shed 0 bases, J shed 4 bases, and the junction held 6 bases outside the gene matches. The CDR3 is made up of 14 amino acids. V gene TRBV30 combines with J gene TRBJ2-7, with 7 bases that match TRBD1. Sequenced input: PBMCs. The receptor was derived from a male donor in good health and CMV-seronegative. CDR3 in amino acids: CAWSVRGGPYEQYF. In nucleotides, the CDR3 is TGTGCCTGGAGTGTACGAGGGGGCCCTTACGAGCAGTACTTC.